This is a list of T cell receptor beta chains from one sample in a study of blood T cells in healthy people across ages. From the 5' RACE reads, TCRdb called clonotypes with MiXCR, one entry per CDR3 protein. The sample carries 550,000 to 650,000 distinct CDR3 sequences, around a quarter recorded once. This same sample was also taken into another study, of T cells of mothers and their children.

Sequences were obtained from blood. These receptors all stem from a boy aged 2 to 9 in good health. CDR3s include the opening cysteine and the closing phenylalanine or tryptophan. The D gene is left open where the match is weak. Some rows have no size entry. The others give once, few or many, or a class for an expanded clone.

CDR3aa: CASSLASDSGANVLTF; CDR3nt: TGTGCCAGCAGCTTAGCAAGTGATTCTGGGGCCAACGTCCTGACTTTC; j_gene: TRBJ2-6; d_gene: .; v_gene: TRBV7-2; abundance: .
CDR3aa: CASSLRTSGDNEQFF; CDR3nt: TGCGCCAGCAGCCTAAGGACTAGCGGAGACAATGAGCAGTTCTTC; j_gene: TRBJ2-1; d_gene: TRBD2; v_gene: TRBV5-1; abundance: few
CDR3aa: CASSAAAWGGISSPLHF; CDR3nt: TGTGCCAGCAGCGCAGCGGCCTGGGGGGGAATCAGCTCACCCCTCCACTTT; j_gene: TRBJ1-6; d_gene: .; v_gene: TRBV9; abundance: .
CDR3aa: CASAGTSGSDTQYF; CDR3nt: TGCGCCAGTGCCGGGACTAGCGGCTCAGATACGCAGTATTTT; j_gene: TRBJ2-3; d_gene: TRBD2; v_gene: TRBV5-1; abundance: .
CDR3aa: CASSFGQGLGNEKLFF; CDR3nt: TGTGCCAGCAGCTTCGGACAGGGGTTGGGTAATGAAAAACTGTTTTTT; j_gene: TRBJ1-4; d_gene: TRBD1; v_gene: TRBV7-2; abundance: .
CDR3aa: CASSWTENTEAFF; CDR3nt: TGCGCCAGCAGCTGGACTGAGAACACTGAAGCTTTCTTT; j_gene: TRBJ1-1; d_gene: .; v_gene: TRBV5-1; abundance: .
CDR3aa: CASSVAGRPNIQYF; CDR3nt: TGTGCCAGCAGCGTAGCCGGTCGACCCAACATTCAGTACTTC; j_gene: TRBJ2-4; d_gene: .; v_gene: TRBV9; abundance: few
CDR3aa: CASSFESDGPYEQYF; CDR3nt: TGTGCCAGCAGCTTTGAATCGGACGGACCCTACGAGCAGTACTTC; j_gene: TRBJ2-7; d_gene: .; v_gene: TRBV7-9; abundance: .
CDR3aa: CASSQDKGGQTQYF; CDR3nt: TGTGCCAGCAGCCAAGATAAGGGGGGGCAGACCCAGTACTTC; j_gene: TRBJ2-5; d_gene: .; v_gene: TRBV4-2; abundance: .
CDR3aa: CASSYGPIALAANGYTF; CDR3nt: TGTGCCAGCAGTTATGGGCCCATCGCCCTGGCGGCCAATGGCTACACCTTC; j_gene: TRBJ1-2; d_gene: .; v_gene: TRBV2; abundance: few
CDR3aa: CASRPSGTIYNEQFF; CDR3nt: TGTGCCAGCAGACCTTCCGGGACTATCTACAATGAGCAGTTCTTC; j_gene: TRBJ2-1; d_gene: TRBD2; v_gene: TRBV6-5; abundance: many
CDR3aa: CASSVGLANNEQFF; CDR3nt: TGTGCCAGCAGCGTAGGGCTAGCGAACAATGAGCAGTTCTTC; j_gene: TRBJ2-1; d_gene: .; v_gene: TRBV9; abundance: .
CDR3aa: CSGTGPYTTQYF; CDR3nt: TGCAGCGGGACAGGCCCATATACGACCCAGTACTTC; j_gene: TRBJ2-5; d_gene: TRBD1; v_gene: TRBV29-1; abundance: .
CDR3aa: CSAPGTGDEKLFF; CDR3nt: TGCAGTGCCCCCGGGACAGGGGATGAAAAACTGTTTTTT; j_gene: TRBJ1-4; d_gene: TRBD1; v_gene: TRBV20-1; abundance: .
CDR3aa: CSVGAGDRKETQYF; CDR3nt: TGCAGCGTTGGGGCGGGGGATAGGAAAGAGACCCAGTACTTC; j_gene: TRBJ2-5; d_gene: TRBD2; v_gene: TRBV29-1; abundance: .
CDR3aa: CASSLVGEFRNEQFF; CDR3nt: TGTGCCAGCAGTTTAGTAGGGGAATTTAGAAATGAGCAGTTCTTC; j_gene: TRBJ2-1; d_gene: .; v_gene: TRBV12-3/TRBV12-4; abundance: .
CDR3aa: CASSQVPTVGETQYF; CDR3nt: TGTGCCAGCAGCCAAGTCCCTACCGTCGGGGAGACCCAGTACTTC; j_gene: TRBJ2-5; d_gene: .; v_gene: TRBV3-1; abundance: few
CDR3aa: CASSPTGTPLPDTQYF; CDR3nt: TGTGCCAGCAGCCCCACCGGGACTCCCCTCCCAGATACGCAGTATTTT; j_gene: TRBJ2-3; d_gene: .; v_gene: TRBV12-3/TRBV12-4; abundance: .
CDR3aa: CASSQGTGLYEQYF; CDR3nt: TGTGCCAGCAGCCAAGGGACAGGTCTGTACGAGCAGTACTTC; j_gene: TRBJ2-7; d_gene: TRBD1; v_gene: TRBV3-1; abundance: few
CDR3aa: CASSLPQGKYSYEQYF; CDR3nt: TGTGCCAGCAGTTTACCCCAGGGGAAATACTCCTACGAGCAGTACTTC; j_gene: TRBJ2-7; d_gene: .; v_gene: TRBV12-3/TRBV12-4; abundance: .
CDR3aa: CASSQDYRAGGRETQYF; CDR3nt: TGCGCCAGCAGCCAAGATTATAGGGCGGGAGGGAGAGAGACCCAGTACTTC; j_gene: TRBJ2-5; d_gene: TRBD2; v_gene: TRBV4-3; abundance: .
CDR3aa: CASSQNPQETQYF; CDR3nt: TGTGCCAGCAGCCAAAATCCCCAAGAGACCCAGTACTTC; j_gene: TRBJ2-5; d_gene: .; v_gene: TRBV3-1; abundance: few
CDR3aa: CASSARGWDEQETQYF; CDR3nt: TGTGCCAGCAGCGCTAGAGGCTGGGACGAGCAGGAGACCCAGTACTTC; j_gene: TRBJ2-5; d_gene: .; v_gene: TRBV7-9; abundance: .
CDR3aa: CASSQKGGIAKNIQYF; CDR3nt: TGTGCCAGCAGCCAAAAGGGGGGAATAGCCAAAAACATTCAGTACTTC; j_gene: TRBJ2-4; d_gene: .; v_gene: TRBV13; abundance: .
CDR3aa: CSVGTGGTYEQYF; CDR3nt: TGCAGCGTGGGGACGGGGGGGACGTACGAGCAGTACTTC; j_gene: TRBJ2-7; d_gene: TRBD2; v_gene: TRBV29-1; abundance: .
CDR3aa: CASSLAGTSVGGELFF; CDR3nt: TGCGCCAGCAGCTTGGCTGGGACTAGCGTCGGCGGGGAGCTGTTTTTT; j_gene: TRBJ2-2; d_gene: TRBD2; v_gene: TRBV5-1; abundance: few
CDR3aa: CASSESVRGVQTNSPLHF; CDR3nt: TGCGCCAGCAGTGAGTCAGTAAGAGGGGTCCAAACTAATTCACCCCTCCACTTT; j_gene: TRBJ1-6; d_gene: .; v_gene: TRBV10-2; abundance: .
CDR3aa: CASSQERRVGTDTQYF; CDR3nt: TGTGCCAGCAGCCAAGAAAGGAGGGTTGGCACAGATACGCAGTATTTT; j_gene: TRBJ2-3; d_gene: .; v_gene: TRBV3-1; abundance: .
CDR3aa: CASSAQTGIEFF; CDR3nt: TGTGCCAGCAGCGCACAGACAGGGATAGAGTTCTTC; j_gene: TRBJ2-1; d_gene: TRBD1; v_gene: TRBV7-9; abundance: .
CDR3aa: CASSSGTMGPETQYF; CDR3nt: TGTGCCAGCAGCTCCGGAACTATGGGCCCGGAGACCCAGTACTTC; j_gene: TRBJ2-5; d_gene: .; v_gene: TRBV7-9; abundance: .
CDR3aa: CASSKGLAEAYEQYF; CDR3nt: TGCGCCAGCAGTAAAGGACTAGCGGAGGCCTACGAACAGTACTTC; j_gene: TRBJ2-7; d_gene: TRBD2; v_gene: TRBV5-1; abundance: .
CDR3aa: CASSQGRRDRDVTQYF; CDR3nt: TGCGCCAGCAGCCAAGGTCGCCGGGACAGGGATGTGACCCAGTACTTC; j_gene: TRBJ2-5; d_gene: TRBD1; v_gene: TRBV4-3; abundance: many
CDR3aa: CASRGVETGRYEQYF; CDR3nt: TGTGCCAGCAGAGGGGTGGAGACGGGGCGCTACGAGCAGTACTTC; j_gene: TRBJ2-7; d_gene: .; v_gene: TRBV6-5; abundance: .
CDR3aa: CASSSDAYGPNTEAFF; CDR3nt: TGTGCCAGCAGTTCGGACGCCTACGGACCGAACACTGAAGCTTTCTTT; j_gene: TRBJ1-1; d_gene: .; v_gene: TRBV28; abundance: .
CDR3aa: CSARGPERETQYF; CDR3nt: TGCAGTGCTCGAGGACCAGAGCGAGAGACCCAGTACTTC; j_gene: TRBJ2-5; d_gene: .; v_gene: TRBV20-1; abundance: .
CDR3aa: CASSPVRLLAGGEYETQYF; CDR3nt: TGTGCCAGCAGCCCCGTTAGGTTGCTAGCGGGAGGAGAGTACGAGACCCAGTACTTC; j_gene: TRBJ2-5; d_gene: TRBD2; v_gene: TRBV4-2; abundance: few
CDR3aa: CASSPVSEYEQYF; CDR3nt: TGTGCCAGCTCACCAGTTTCAGAATACGAGCAGTACTTC; j_gene: TRBJ2-7; d_gene: .; v_gene: TRBV18; abundance: few
CDR3aa: CASSFPGGGDAQYF; CDR3nt: TGTGCCAGCAGTTTTCCCGGAGGGGGAGATGCGCAGTATTTT; j_gene: TRBJ2-3; d_gene: .; v_gene: TRBV28; abundance: few
CDR3aa: CSARDPRRGNTEAFF; CDR3nt: TGCAGTGCTAGAGATCCCAGACGAGGGAACACTGAAGCTTTCTTT; j_gene: TRBJ1-1; d_gene: .; v_gene: TRBV20-1; abundance: .
CDR3aa: CASSLSRGDTQYF; CDR3nt: TGTGCCAGCAGTTTATCACGGGGTGATACGCAGTATTTT; j_gene: TRBJ2-3; d_gene: .; v_gene: TRBV27; abundance: .
CDR3aa: CASANTEAFF; CDR3nt: TGTGCCAGCGCAAACACTGAAGCTTTCTTT; j_gene: TRBJ1-1; d_gene: .; v_gene: TRBV12-3/TRBV12-4; abundance: few
CDR3aa: CASSLDRGVTNEKLFF; CDR3nt: TGTGCCAGCAGCCTCGACAGGGGAGTCACTAATGAAAAACTGTTTTTT; j_gene: TRBJ1-4; d_gene: TRBD1; v_gene: TRBV7-6; abundance: .
CDR3aa: CATSDLQQGDRMNTEAFF; CDR3nt: TGTGCCACCAGTGATTTGCAGCAGGGGGACCGTATGAACACTGAAGCTTTCTTT; j_gene: TRBJ1-1; d_gene: TRBD1; v_gene: TRBV24-1; abundance: few
CDR3aa: CASRNMTGTGDTSLHF; CDR3nt: TGTGCCAGCAGAAATATGACCGGGACAGGGGATACTTCCCTCCACTTT; j_gene: TRBJ1-6; d_gene: TRBD1; v_gene: TRBV12-3/TRBV12-4; abundance: .